These 5 T cell receptor beta chains came from one sample sequenced in a study of blood T cell repertoires in COVID-19. Profiled with immunoSEQ multiplex PCR; TCRdb holds only in-frame clones, not every one. Of under 45,000 clones in the sample, nearly 90% are singletons; the top ten hold about 4.5%. Material: peripheral blood. These receptors originate from a man aged 60 to 69 with acute or convalescent COVID-19.

V is TRBV18 and J is TRBJ2-3; D unresolved. CDR1 is KGHSH and CDR2 is LQKENI in the germline V gene. The V gene lost 1 base and the J gene lost 1 base, with 15 bases spanning the gap. This CDR3 spans 17 amino acids. CDR3 residues: CASSPLPSKIGTDTQYF. In DNA, the CDR3 is TGTGCCAGCTCACCACTTCCCTCTAAGATCGGCACAGATACGCAGTATTTT.

J is TRBJ2-4 and V is TRBV27; possibly TRBD2 for D (6 bases). In germline, CDR1 is MNHEY, CDR2 SMNVEV (reference sequence). This CDR3 has 15 amino acids. V gave up 6 bases and J gave up 10 bases, with 22 bases separating them. The CDR3 spells CASRLTGTDTLIQYF. The CDR3 DNA reads as TGTGCCAGCAGGCTAACCGGGACTGACACTCTTATTCAGTACTTC.

The chain has TRBV9 and TRBJ2-7, with D perhaps TRBD2 (5 bases). This CDR3 has 13 residues. V was pared by 2 bases and J by 6 bases, with 12 bases between. Germline CDR1 is SGDLS and CDR2 is YYNGEE. The CDR3: CASSVVNRGEQYF. The CDR3, as DNA: TGTGCCAGCAGCGTGGTAAACCGGGGCGAGCAGTACTTC.

This clone turned up a few times. This specimen includes other DNA sequences encoding the same CDR3. This chain joins TRBV20-1 and TRBJ2-7; tentative D call: TRBD2 (5 bases). Germline V gene lookup returns CDR1 DFQATT and CDR2 SNEGSKA (reference sequence). Trimming cost V 2 bases and J 5 bases, with 7 bases left between them. The CDR3 consists of 11 residues. The CDR3, as DNA: TGCAGTGCTAGAAGCGGCCACGAGCAGTACTTC. It encodes CSARSGHEQYF.

For the CDR3, the DNA is TGTGCCAGCAGCATCTACAATGAGCAGTTCTTC. Protein sequence: CASSIYNEQFF. This chain connects TRBV12-3 or TRBV12-4 to TRBJ2-1; D not resolved. With 6 bases removed from V and 3 bases from J, the gap between germline ends came to 3 bases. This CDR3 comprises 11 residues.